This T cell receptor (beta chain) was recovered during a study of control samples from healthy donors and cancer patients. TCRdb keeps only in-frame clones here, not all; method: immunoSEQ multiplex PCR. The sample has about 39,000 clones; around 82% are singletons. CDR3 length: 13 amino acids. Germline V gives CDR1 SEHNR, CDR2 FQNEAQ (reference sequence). Trimming stripped 5 bases from V and 10 bases from J, with 15 bases between. Source material: PBMCs. This sequence was found in an older woman with lung cancer. The chain carries TRBV7-9 and TRBJ2-1, with TRBD1 as a possible D gene (6 bases). The CDR3 DNA is TGTGCCAGCAGCCTGACAGGCGGAAACGAGCAGTTCTTC. Protein: CASSLTGGNEQFF.